This entry features one T cell receptor (beta chain) sequence. The antigen it recognizes is unknown. Base-call qualities are not available, and no considerably larger clone is one nucleotide away. This sample's treatment or condition label indicates: allogeneic hematopoietic cell transplantation with graft depleted of TCRalphabeta T cells and CD19 B cells. TCRalphabeta/CD19-depleted allogeneic hematopoietic cell grafts were given to the transplant recipients, all of whom were children. The germline V gene encodes CDR1 KGHSH and CDR2 LQKENI. From cysteine to phenylalanine, the CDR3 is 12 amino acids long. Of all the DNA, just the CDR3 is kept, 36 bases in frame from base 1. V is clipped by 0 bases and J by 8 bases, and the sequence between their germline boundaries is 6 bases long. This specimen belongs to a study of T-cell reconstitution after alpha-beta-depleted transplantation in children (dated by TCRdb to the mid-2010s). Regarding the complete study: The study quantitatively tracked T-cell immune reconstitution after TCRalphabeta/CD19-depleted allogeneic hematopoietic cell transplantation in children using TCR repertoire profiling. Summary of the overall study and its limitations: The apparently early recovery of alphabetaT-cell counts about two months after transplant reportedly depended on only several hundred rapidly expanded clones that came from non-depleted graft cells. Over the following months the frequencies of hyperexpanded clones went down, and after one year T-cell counts and TCRbeta diversity were mostly credited to newly produced T cells. The high TCRbeta diversity at day 60 in some patients was ascribed to recipient T cells and intrathymic progenitors that had survived conditioning.

Libraries were built with PCR. Sequencing took place on an Illumina HiSeq 2500. TCR library preparation used molecular barcoding, with unique molecular identifiers applied to normalize quantification of the TCRbeta repertoire. Using fastp at Q25 and MiXCR, TCRdb reprocessed the public reads and kept productive beta chains. Under each unique CDR3 protein, matching rows form one entry showing the most common genes and DNA. For this sample the table gives some 350,000 distinct CDR3 sequences, of which around 15% were detected only once. The ten largest account for around 43% of the sample. Sample: PBMCs, mostly from graft donor cells, taken 360 days after TCRalphabeta/CD19-depleted stem cell transplant. This chain is built from TRBV18 and TRBJ2-3, with a weak D call of TRBD2 (5 bases match). The receptor comes from a male patient aged 2 to 9 who had a stem cell transplant for acute lymphoblastic leukemia, so the T cells may come from the graft donor. At the DNA level, the sequence is TGTGCCAGCTCACCACCGAGCGGTACGCAGTATTTT. It translates to CASSPPSGTQYF.